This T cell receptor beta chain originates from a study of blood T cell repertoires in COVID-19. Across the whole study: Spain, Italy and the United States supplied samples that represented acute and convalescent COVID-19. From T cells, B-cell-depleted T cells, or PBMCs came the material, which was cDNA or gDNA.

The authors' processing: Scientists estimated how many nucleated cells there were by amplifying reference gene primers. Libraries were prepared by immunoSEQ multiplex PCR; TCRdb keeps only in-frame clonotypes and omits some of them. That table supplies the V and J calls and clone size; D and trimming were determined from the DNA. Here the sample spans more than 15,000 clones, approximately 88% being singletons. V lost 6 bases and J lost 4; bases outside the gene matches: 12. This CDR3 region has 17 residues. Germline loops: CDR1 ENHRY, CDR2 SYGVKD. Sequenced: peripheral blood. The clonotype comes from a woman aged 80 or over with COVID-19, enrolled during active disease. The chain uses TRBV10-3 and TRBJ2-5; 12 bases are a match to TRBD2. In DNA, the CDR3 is TGTGCCATCAGCGAGGGACTGACTAGCGGGAGACGAGAGACCCAGTACTTC. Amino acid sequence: CAISEGLTSGRRETQYF.